The 9 T cell receptor beta chains in this list originate from one sample, sequenced in a study of T cell changes during pregnancy in multiple sclerosis. Assay: immunoSEQ multiplex PCR; the TCRdb copy retains only in-frame clones and omits some. The sample holds under 110,000 clones; 91% are singletons and the top ten take about 1.5%. The sample was peripheral blood, taken before pregnancy. The receptors here all came from a female donor with multiple sclerosis, enrolled in a pregnancy study.

V usage is TRBV5-4 and J usage is TRBJ2-1; TRBD2 matches at 11 bases. V was clipped by 3 bases and J by 3 bases; unmatched bases: 8. CDR3 length equals 17 residues. From germline, CDR1 is SGHNT and CDR2 YYREEE (reference sequence). CDR3 protein: CASSSAQLAGVYNEQFF. CDR3 nucleotides: TGTGCCAGCAGCTCGGCCCAACTAGCGGGAGTCTACAATGAGCAGTTCTTC. Full variable domain (remainder filled in from reference TRBV5-4 and TRBJ2-1): ETGVTQSPTHLIKTRGQQVTLRCSSQSGHNTVSWYQQALGQGPQFIFQYYREEENGRGNFPPRFSGLQFPNYSSELNVNALELDDSALYLCASSSAQLAGVYNEQFFGPGTRLTVL.

The chain combines TRBV10-1 with TRBJ1-6, with D unresolved. The germline V gene has CDR1 WNHNN and CDR2 SYGVQD (reference sequence). V was clipped by 4 bases and J by 2 bases, with 15 bases between them. The CDR3 runs to 17 residues. The CDR3 DNA is TGCGCCAGCAGTGCATATAGGGAGATTCCCTATAATTCACCCCTCCACTTT. Translated, it gives CASSAYREIPYNSPLHF.

The V and J genes are TRBV25-1 and TRBJ1-1; TRBD1 matches 11 bases. This CDR3 is built from 16 residues. J was trimmed by 0 bases and V by 4 bases; bases with no gene match: 4. Germline CDR1 and CDR2: MGHDK and SYGVNS. The DNA for the CDR3 is TGTGCCAGCAGTGGTCGGACAGGGGGCATGAACACTGAAGCTTTCTTT. This encodes CASSGRTGGMNTEAFF.

This chain joins TRBV2 and TRBJ2-1, with 7 bases aligning to TRBD1. Germline V gives CDR1 SNHLY, CDR2 FYNNEI. Trimming removed 6 bases from V and 3 bases from J; junction bases left unmatched: 2. CDR3 length: 13 residues. The DNA of the CDR3 is TGTGCCAGCAGGGACAGGATCTACAATGAGCAGTTCTTC. Translated, it gives CASRDRIYNEQFF.

This sequence joins TRBV7-6 and TRBJ2-2, with 7 positions matching TRBD1. The CDR3 is 15 amino acids. CDR1 SGHVS and CDR2 FNYEAQ come from the germline V gene. The J segment lost 1 base and the V segment lost 4 bases, leaving 3 bases of the junction unmatched. The chain's CDR3 is CASSSGQMNTGELFF. The CDR3 DNA sequence: TGTGCCAGCAGCTCGGGACAGATGAACACCGGGGAGCTGTTTTTT.

V is TRBV6-5 and J is TRBJ1-1; weak D call: TRBD1 (6 bases). Between the trimmed V and J ends, which lost 7 bases and 11 bases, there was a span of 17 bases. The CDR3 contains 12 residues. Germline CDR1 and CDR2: MNHEY and SVGAGI. The CDR3 region is CASTTPDSRAFF. For the CDR3, the DNA is TGTGCCAGCACCACCCCGGACAGTAGGGCTTTCTTT.

V usage is TRBV5-6 and J usage is TRBJ2-7; TRBD1 matches at 9 bases. Germline lookup yields CDR1 SGHDT and CDR2 YYEEEE. This CDR3 is 15 amino acids long. With 5 bases clipped from V and 4 bases from J, the junction kept 10 bases outside the gene matches. This CDR3 is CASSLAGTGPYEQYF. In DNA, the CDR3 is TGTGCCAGCAGTCTGGCGGGGACAGGGCCTTACGAGCAGTACTTC. Complete variable domain (other parts from reference TRBV5-6 and TRBJ2-7): DAGVTQSPTHLIKTRGQQVTLRCSPKSGHDTVSWYQQALGQGPQFIFQYYEEEERQRGNFPDRFSGHQFPNYSSELNVNALLLGDSALYLCASSLAGTGPYEQYFGPGTRLTVT.

The chain combines TRBV10-3 with TRBJ1-2; unclear D gene. Germline loops: CDR1 ENHRY, CDR2 SYGVKD. V was trimmed by 4 bases and J by 4 bases, leaving 10 bases between them. The CDR3 is 13 amino acids. The CDR3 DNA is TGTGCCATCAGTGTATCCCCGCGCTATGGCTACACCTTC. This codes for CAISVSPRYGYTF.

The chain carries TRBV10-3 and TRBJ2-3, with 9 bases matching TRBD1. Germline assignment: CDR1 ENHRY and CDR2 SYGVKD. V was clipped by 11 bases and J by 4 bases; unmatched bases: 10. This CDR3 spans 14 amino acids. CDR3 in DNA: TGTGCCGTAGCGTCCGGGACAGGGCCAGATACGCAGTATTTT. Translation: CAVASGTGPDTQYF.